This is a list of T cell receptor beta chains from one sample in a study of blood T cell repertoires in COVID-19. Data came from immunoSEQ multiplex PCR; TCRdb stores just in-frame clones and leaves some out. The table records 85,000 to 120,000 clones, more than 90% of them present only once. Sample: peripheral blood. These receptors all come from a woman between 45 and 65 years old with COVID-19, enrolled during active disease. CDR3s include the opening cysteine and the closing phenylalanine or tryptophan. A D gene is named only where the DNA matches it firmly. Rows may omit the clone size; those that give it use once, few, many or a size class.

.	TRBJ2-3	TRBV11-2	.	TGTGCCAGCAGCTCGTCTAGACTAGTGCCGGATACGCAGTATTTT	CASSSSRLVPDTQYF
.	TRBJ2-3	TRBV19	.	TGTGCCAGTAGTCCCCGGGATGAGGGCGCCAGGGGCATCACAGATACGCAGTATTTT	CASSPRDEGARGITDTQYF
.	TRBJ1-1	TRBV28	once	TGTGCCAGCAGTCCAAGCCCCCCCCTGAACACTGAAGCTTTCTTT	CASSPSPPLNTEAFF
.	TRBJ2-2	TRBV2	once	TGTGCCAGCAGTGAAGTCAGTTCGAACACCGGGGAGCTGTTTTTT	CASSEVSSNTGELFF
TRBD2	TRBJ2-1	TRBV6-5	.	TGTGCCAGCATCAAAGACACCCCGGGAGGCAATGAGCAGTTCTTC	CASIKDTPGGNEQFF
TRBD2	TRBJ2-3	TRBV27	.	TGTGCCACCAGTAAGCGGGGGGGGAATTATTTCACAGATACGCAGTATTTT	CATSKRGGNYFTDTQYF
TRBD1	TRBJ1-1	TRBV3-1/TRBV3-2	.	TGTGCCAGCATCCGGGACAGCACCACTGAAGCTTTCTTT	CASIRDSTTEAFF
.	TRBJ1-2	TRBV15	.	TGTGCCACCAGCGGCCCGGGACTTAACTATGGCTACACCTTC	CATSGPGLNYGYTF
TRBD2	TRBJ2-3	TRBV2	.	TGTGCCAGCAGGGAAGCCATAGCGGGGGCCATAGGTACGCAGTATTTT	CASREAIAGAIGTQYF
TRBD1	TRBJ2-7	TRBV9	once	TGTGCCAGCAGCCTCGGGACAGGGAGCTACGAGCAGTACTTC	CASSLGTGSYEQYF
TRBD2	TRBJ2-3	TRBV3-1/TRBV3-2	once	TGTGCCAGCAGCCATCCCCCCCTGACTAGCGGGGGGGCTGTTACGTATTTT	CASSHPPLTSGGAVTYF
TRBD2	TRBJ2-1	TRBV5-1	.	TGCGCCAGCAGCCGGGCGGGGGACCTTGCCAATGAGCAGTTCTTC	CASSRAGDLANEQFF
TRBD1	TRBJ1-4	TRBV19	.	TGTGCCAGTAGTCTTAGGGGCAGGGGGCGCGCAACTAATGAAAAACTGTTTTTT	CASSLRGRGRATNEKLFF
TRBD1	TRBJ1-6	TRBV18	.	TGTGCCAGCTCACGCGGGACAGGGAGTAATTCACCCCTCCACTTT	CASSRGTGSNSPLHF
TRBD1	TRBJ1-3	TRBV19	.	TGTGCCACCAATAGGACGCCGGGACAGGGAAACACCATATATTTT	CATNRTPGQGNTIYF
TRBD1	TRBJ1-2	TRBV10-3	.	TGTGCCACCCCGGCGGAGGGGGCGGGCTATGGCTACACCTTC	CATPAEGAGYGYTF
.	TRBJ2-2	TRBV4-1	.	TGCGCCAGCAGTCAGGGCGGGGAGCTGTTTTTT	CASSQGGELFF
TRBD1	TRBJ1-2	TRBV4-3	.	TGCGCCAGCAGCCAATTAAATTTCCGGGACAGCGAGGCCTATGGCTACACCTTC	CASSQLNFRDSEAYGYTF
.	TRBJ1-2	TRBV7-2	.	TGTGCCAGCAGCCATGGGGCGGGAAGTCTAGGAGGCTACACCTTC	CASSHGAGSLGGYTF
.	TRBJ1-3	TRBV6-1	few	TGTGCCAGCAGTGATGGAGTCTCTGGAAACACCATATATTTT	CASSDGVSGNTIYF
.	TRBJ2-6	TRBV19	.	TGTGCCAGTAGCCCAGGGGCCCACTCTGGGGCCAACGTCCTGACTTTC	CASSPGAHSGANVLTF
TRBD1	TRBJ1-1	TRBV9	.	TGTGCCAGCAGCGTCGGGACAGGGGACACTGAAGCTTTCTTT	CASSVGTGDTEAFF
.	TRBJ1-2	TRBV27	.	TGTGCCAGCAGTGCGCCCGGGGGGGGCGGCTACACCTTC	CASSAPGGGGYTF
.	TRBJ1-2	TRBV28	once	TGTGCCAGCAGTTCCACCCAGGGTAATCGCGGGGACTACACCTTC	CASSSTQGNRGDYTF
TRBD1	TRBJ1-6	TRBV5-8	once	TGTGCCACGAAAGACAGGGAAGATTCACCCCTCCACTTT	CATKDREDSPLHF
.	TRBJ1-5	TRBV19	.	TGTGCCAGTAGTACCTTCAGGGATCAGCCCCAGCATTTT	CASSTFRDQPQHF
.	TRBJ2-3	TRBV20-1	once	TGCAGTGCTAGTCTTACGGACATAAGCACAGATACGCAGTATTTT	CSASLTDISTDTQYF
.	TRBJ2-2	TRBV5-1	once	TGCGCCAGCAGCTCCAGGGAACCTACAATCGCGAACACCGGGGAGCTGTTTTTT	CASSSREPTIANTGELFF
.	TRBJ2-7	TRBV28	.	TGTGCCAGCAGTTTATCCGGGGTCTCCTACGAGCAGTACTTC	CASSLSGVSYEQYF